The 26 T cell receptor beta chains in this list originate from one sample, sequenced in a study of OX40 agonist ivuxolimab in advanced cancers. Data came from immunoSEQ multiplex PCR; TCRdb stores just in-frame clones and leaves some out. The sample gives around 40,000 clones, roughly 80% of which show up once; approximately 18% is in the top ten. Sequencing used CD4+ or CD8+ T cells sorted from blood, obtained in a trial of the OX40 agonist ivuxolimab. These receptors came from an adult with an advanced solid tumor such as melanoma, head and neck, liver or kidney cancer.

Of note for this clone: The same CDR3 also results from other DNA sequences found in this sample. The V gene is TRBV28, the J gene TRBJ2-7; D might be TRBD2 (6 bases). V shed 6 bases and J shed 4 bases, with 16 bases lying between them. The CDR3 sequence is 14 residues long. CDR1 and CDR2 from the germline V gene are MDHEN and SYDVKM. CDR3 region: CASRAAGIGYEQYF. For the CDR3, the DNA is TGTGCCAGCAGGGCGGCGGGAATCGGGTACGAGCAGTACTTC.

This clone is labeled as medium-sized (0.01 to 0.1%). The gene calls are TRBV9 and TRBJ2-1; 9 nucleotides match TRBD2. J was trimmed by 9 bases and V by 0 bases; bases with no gene match: 10. CDR1 and CDR2 from the germline V gene are SGDLS and YYNGEE. This CDR3 comprises 16 residues. CDR3 sequence: CASSVGEAGGPGEQFF. CDR3 bases: TGTGCCAGCAGCGTAGGAGAAGCGGGGGGCCCAGGTGAGCAGTTCTTC.

This chain joins TRBV7-8 and TRBJ1-4; D unclear. The CDR3 contains 17 residues. CDR1 is SGHVS, CDR2 FQNEAQ, per germline. The ends were cut back, 5 bases at V and 2 bases at J, with 18 bases in the middle. The CDR3 protein is CASSLLGGPGTNEKLFF. CDR3 nucleotides: TGTGCCAGCAGCCTCCTAGGAGGTCCGGGGACTAATGAAAAACTGTTTTTT.

The rearrangement uses TRBV19 and TRBJ1-6; 8 bases fit TRBD1. V was pared by 3 bases and J by 16 bases, with 8 bases of the junction left unmatched. Germline assignment: CDR1 LNHDA and CDR2 SQIVND (reference sequence). The CDR3 is 13 residues long. CDR3 region: CASSMGTGAFLHF. The CDR3 DNA reads TGTGCCAGTAGTATGGGGACAGGAGCTTTTCTCCACTTT.

The chain is built from TRBV9 and TRBJ2-2, with no clear D. Germline assignment: CDR1 SGDLS and CDR2 YYNGEE. V was trimmed by 0 bases and J by 6 bases, leaving 6 bases between them. The CDR3 has 13 amino acids. The CDR3 nucleotides are TGTGCCAGCAGCGTAGTGGGCTCCGGGGAGCTGTTTTTT. Translation gives CASSVVGSGELFF.

The J gene is TRBJ1-2, the V gene TRBV7-8; no definite D call. This CDR3 contains 15 residues. Germline V gives CDR1 SGHVS, CDR2 FQNEAQ. Trimming took 0 bases from V and 4 from J, leaving 12 bases between them. This chain's CDR3 is CASSLAPGGSYGYTF. CDR3 in DNA: TGTGCCAGCAGCTTAGCGCCCGGTGGTTCCTATGGCTACACCTTC.

The rearrangement uses TRBV19 and TRBJ2-7, with D perhaps TRBD1 or TRBD2 (6 bases each). This CDR3 comprises 16 residues. V was cut by 0 bases and J by 2 bases, with 14 bases left in between. Germline loops: CDR1 LNHDA, CDR2 SQIVND (reference sequence). This CDR3 reads CASSIDWGDTAYEQYF. Written as DNA, the CDR3 is TGTGCCAGTAGTATAGATTGGGGGGACACGGCCTACGAGCAGTACTTC.

The chain joins TRBV7-8 to TRBJ2-5; D could derive from TRBD1 or TRBD2 (6 bases each). Germline V gives CDR1 SGHVS, CDR2 FQNEAQ. The CDR3 runs 16 residues. Trimming removed 5 bases from V and 11 bases from J, with 27 bases in between. CDR3 in DNA: TGTGCCAGCAGCCCTAGTGGGGGGCGCGGTGTGAGGGAGCAGTACTTC. Its protein is CASSPSGGRGVREQYF.

This clone appeared once. The genes are TRBV19 and TRBJ1-4, with D perhaps TRBD1 (5 bases). CDR1 and CDR2 from the germline V gene are LNHDA and SQIVND (reference sequence). CDR3 length equals 17 residues. The ends were cut back, 5 bases at V and 5 bases at J, with 21 bases in the middle. CDR3 DNA sequence: TGTGCCAGTAGTTCGACAGTCTGGTTAGGGTTGAATGAAAAACTGTTTTTT. This gives the protein CASSSTVWLGLNEKLFF.

The chain combines TRBV13 with TRBJ2-2; perhaps TRBD2 as D (6 bases). CDR3 length equals 13 residues. In germline, CDR1 is PRHDT, CDR2 FYEKMQ (reference sequence). Trimming removed 6 bases from V and 1 base from J, with 6 bases in between. CDR3 sequence (DNA): TGTGCCAGCAGGCGGGAGAACACCGGGGAGCTGTTTTTT. Its translation is CASRRENTGELFF. The variable domain in full, completed from reference TRBV13 and TRBJ2-2, reads AAGVIQSPRHLIKEKRETATLKCYPIPRHDTVYWYQQGPGQDPQFLISFYEKMQSDKGSIPDRFSAQQFSDYHSELNMSSLELGDSALYFCASRRENTGELFFGEGSRLTVL.

J is TRBJ2-3 and V is TRBV28, with TRBD2 matching over 9 bases. The CDR3 has 15 amino acids. CDR1 and CDR2 (germline): MDHEN, SYDVKM. Trimming at V came to 6 bases and at J to 3 bases, leaving 7 bases not matched to a gene. The CDR3 loop is CASSPRGGWTDTQYF. Written as DNA, the CDR3 is TGTGCCAGCAGCCCGCGGGGGGGATGGACAGATACGCAGTATTTT.

V gene TRBV27 combines with J gene TRBJ2-5; D assignment may be TRBD1 or TRBD2 (6 bases each). The V end was cut by 3 bases, the J end by 1 base, with 9 bases between. The CDR3 is made up of 14 amino acids. Germline V gene sequence: CDR1 MNHEY, CDR2 SMNVEV (reference sequence). The CDR3 DNA reads TGTGCCAGCAGTTTGGGGGGCTTCCAAGAGACCCAGTACTTC. This encodes CASSLGGFQETQYF.

This chain uses TRBV7-6 with TRBJ2-2; D remains unclear. Per germline, CDR1 SGHVS and CDR2 FNYEAQ. The CDR3 is 12 residues long. V was pared by 5 bases and J by 6 bases, with 7 bases between. CDR3 sequence reads: CASSLPPGELFF. CDR3 in DNA: TGTGCCAGCAGCCTCCCCCCCGGGGAGCTGTTTTTT.

The CDR3 region is CASKASSTSGNEQFF. The CDR3 DNA sequence: TGTGCCAGTAAGGCCTCCTCGACGAGTGGCAATGAGCAGTTCTTC. The chain joins TRBV19 to TRBJ2-1; the D is unclear. This CDR3 contains 15 residues. V was cut by 7 bases and J by 6 bases, with 19 bases left in between. Germline CDR1 and CDR2: LNHDA and SQIVND (reference sequence).

This chain links TRBV11-3 with TRBJ1-1; D gene ambiguous. The CDR3 covers 14 residues. Germline-derived CDR1 and CDR2 are SGHNT and YENEEA. The V gene lost 5 bases and the J gene lost 0 bases, with 10 bases spanning the gap. CDR3 sequence reads: CASSPEQMNTEAFF. CDR3 DNA: TGTGCCAGCAGCCCCGAACAGATGAACACTGAAGCTTTCTTT.

This clone has more than one count but fewer than ten. This chain uses TRBV5-4 with TRBJ2-5; D is tentatively TRBD1 or TRBD2 (5 bases each). This CDR3 is built from 16 residues. Between the trimmed V and J ends, which lost 0 bases and 4 bases, there was a span of 16 bases. Germline CDR1 and CDR2: SGHNT and YYREEE (reference sequence). The DNA for the CDR3 is TGTGCCAGCAGCTTGGATGGTCAGGGCGGAGGAGAGACCCAGTACTTC. Protein product: CASSLDGQGGGETQYF.

A note on this clone: No DNA is shown, since the ends of the CDR3 on it are uncertain; the CDR3 is the one TCRdb lists. The rearrangement links TRBV21-1 to TRBJ2-7; the table's D call of TRBD1 was not tested on the DNA. TRBV21-1 is given as a pseudogene. Counting both end residues, the CDR3 totals 17 amino acids. The CDR3 reads CASSKVGEGTGGGEQYF.

The CDR3 DNA is TGTGCCAGCAGGCCCCCGGGGGGATCTAGCACAGATACGCAGTATTTT. Its protein is CASRPPGGSSTDTQYF. V and J are TRBV11-2 and TRBJ2-3, with 7 bases identical to TRBD2. The CDR3 extends over 16 amino acids. Germline trimming cut 6 bases from V and 0 bases from J; bases unmatched to any gene: 9. Germline values: CDR1 SGHAT, CDR2 FQNNGV.

This clone came up once. Relative to the germline gene, one junction end is altered; a read error may explain this. The V gene is TRBV11-2, the J gene TRBJ2-3, with TRBD2 identical over 8 bases. This CDR3 region has 14 residues. Germline CDR1 SGHAT, CDR2 FQNNGV. In nucleotides, the CDR3 is TGTGCCAGCAACTTAGCGGGGACCACAGATACGCAGTATTTT. Amino acids: CASNLAGTTDTQYF.

The chain has TRBV6-6 and TRBJ2-7; maybe TRBD1 (5 bases). V dropped 0 bases and J dropped 2 bases, with 11 bases sitting between them. Germline assignment: CDR1 MNHNY and CDR2 SVGAGI (reference sequence). The CDR3 sequence is 15 residues long. CDR3 residues: CASSYSKGSAYEQYF. The CDR3 DNA reads as TGTGCCAGCAGTTACTCGAAGGGGTCGGCCTACGAGCAGTACTTC.

The chain employs TRBV10-3 and TRBJ2-7, with 8 bases aligning to TRBD2. The CDR3 covers 15 residues. Germline V lookup: CDR1 ENHRY, CDR2 SYGVKD. Trimming at V came to 7 bases and at J to 0 bases, leaving 8 bases not matched to a gene. The CDR3 DNA reads TGTGCCATCACCTCGCCCGCGGGGGGCTCCTACGAGCAGTACTTC. Protein sequence: CAITSPAGGSYEQYF.

CDR3 residues: CASSSRPEQYF. CDR3 bases: TGTGCCAGCAGTTCCCGCCCCGAGCAGTACTTC. The V gene is TRBV6-1, the J gene TRBJ2-7; no reliable D call. V lost 5 bases and J 6 bases, leaving 8 bases between the germline ends. This CDR3 comprises 11 residues. The germline gives CDR1 MNHNS, CDR2 SASEGT.

This clone appeared a few times. Other DNA sequences from this sample encode an identical CDR3 as well. The chain links TRBV28 to TRBJ2-1; D is ambiguous. From germline, CDR1 is MDHEN and CDR2 SYDVKM. V lost 5 bases to trimming and J lost 7 bases, with 6 bases between them. The CDR3 runs to 11 residues. Here the CDR3 reads CASSLINEQFF. CDR3 nucleotides: TGTGCCAGCAGTCTTATAAATGAGCAGTTCTTC.

The J gene is TRBJ2-1, the V gene TRBV28; no definite D call. Trimming took off 2 bases at V and 9 bases at J, with 11 bases between the two ends. The CDR3 is 13 amino acids. Germline V CDR1 and CDR2: MDHEN, SYDVKM. CDR3 bases: TGTGCCAGCAGTTTAGGAGTCGTAGGTGAGCAGTTCTTC. Amino acids: CASSLGVVGEQFF.

The CDR3 is CASSFGGSGEQYF. The DNA for the CDR3 is TGTGCCAGCAGCTTCGGAGGGAGTGGTGAGCAGTACTTC. This chain uses TRBV5-6 with TRBJ2-7; TRBD2 is a possible D gene (6 bases). V lost 2 bases and J lost 7, with 13 bases in between. CDR3 size: 13 residues. Germline loops: CDR1 SGHDT, CDR2 YYEEEE.

The chain couples TRBV7-6 to TRBJ2-6, with D uncertain. CDR3 size: 14 residues. Deletions cut 1 base from V and 0 bases from J, with 1 base between. Germline lookup yields CDR1 SGHVS and CDR2 FNYEAQ. CDR3 in amino acids: CASSLVSGANVLTF. The CDR3, as DNA: TGTGCCAGCAGCTTAGTCTCTGGGGCCAACGTCCTGACTTTC.